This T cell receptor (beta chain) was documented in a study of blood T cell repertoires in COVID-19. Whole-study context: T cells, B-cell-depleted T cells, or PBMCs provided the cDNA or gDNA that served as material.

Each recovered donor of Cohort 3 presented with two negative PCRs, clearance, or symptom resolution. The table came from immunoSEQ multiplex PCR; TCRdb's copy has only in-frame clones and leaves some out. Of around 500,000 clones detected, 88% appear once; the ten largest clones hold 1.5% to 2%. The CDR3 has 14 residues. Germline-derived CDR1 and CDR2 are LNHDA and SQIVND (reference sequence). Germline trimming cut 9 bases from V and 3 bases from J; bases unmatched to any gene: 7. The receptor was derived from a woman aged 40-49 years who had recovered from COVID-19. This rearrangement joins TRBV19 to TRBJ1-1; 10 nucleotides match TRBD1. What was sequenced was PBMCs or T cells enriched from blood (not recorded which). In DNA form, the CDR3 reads TGTGCCAGCGGGACAGGGGACTTGTACACTGAAGCTTTCTTT. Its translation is CASGTGDLYTEAFF. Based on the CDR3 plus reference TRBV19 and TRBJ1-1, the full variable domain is DGGITQSPKYLFRKEGQNVTLSCEQNLNHDAMYWYRQDPGQGLRLIYYSQIVNDFQKGDIAEGYSVSREKKESFPLTVTSAQKNPTAFYLCASGTGDLYTEAFFGQGTRLTVV.